The 23 T cell receptor beta chains given below trace back to one sample, sequenced in a study of OX40 agonist ivuxolimab in advanced cancers. Clones were read by immunoSEQ multiplex PCR, and TCRdb kept only the in-frame ones, dropping some. Of about 22,000 clones in the sample, roughly 84% were seen once. The source material was CD4+ or CD8+ T cells sorted from blood, sampled in a trial of the OX40 agonist ivuxolimab. Receptor source: an adult with an advanced solid tumor such as melanoma, head and neck, liver or kidney cancer.

The genes are TRBV5-1 and TRBJ2-2, with 7 bases aligning to TRBD1. Germline V gene lookup returns CDR1 SGHRS and CDR2 YFSETQ. This CDR3 contains 14 residues. V shed 3 bases, J shed 1 base, and the junction held 0 bases outside the gene matches. CDR3 DNA: TGCGCCAGCAGCTGGACAGGGAACACCGGGGAGCTGTTTTTT. As protein: CASSWTGNTGELFF.

The chain combines TRBV2 with TRBJ2-1; D might be TRBD1 (6 bases). Trimming cost V 10 bases and J 1 base, with 20 bases left between them. This CDR3 has 16 amino acids. The germline gives CDR1 SNHLY, CDR2 FYNNEI. The CDR3 coding sequence is TGTGCCACCCGACCCGACACAGGGTCTTCCTACAATGAGCAGTTCTTC. It codes for CATRPDTGSSYNEQFF.

The chain has TRBV7-9 and TRBJ2-5; D possibly corresponds to TRBD2 (5 bases). Trimming left V 3 bases short and J 5 bases short, with 10 bases between. This CDR3 is 13 amino acids long. Germline values: CDR1 SEHNR, CDR2 FQNEAQ (reference sequence). The DNA of the CDR3 is TGTGCCAGCAGCTTCAGTCGCGGGGAGACCCAGTACTTC. This translates into CASSFSRGETQYF.

J is TRBJ1-2 and V is TRBV19; D not resolved. V was shortened by 2 bases and J by 5 bases, with 12 bases between the two germline ends. The CDR3 extends over 14 amino acids. CDR1 is LNHDA, CDR2 SQIVND, per germline (reference sequence). CDR3 residues: CASSINNGEYGYTF. CDR3 in DNA: TGTGCCAGTAGTATAAACAACGGGGAGTATGGCTACACCTTC.

V is TRBV11-3 and J is TRBJ2-1; D is perhaps TRBD1 or TRBD2 (6 bases each). The CDR3 covers 16 residues. With 2 bases removed from V and 9 bases from J, the gap between germline ends came to 20 bases. CDR1 and CDR2 from the germline V gene are SGHNT and YENEEA. The CDR3 bases are TGTGCCAGCAGCTTAAGCCGGGGGCCGTTAAAACTTGAGCAGTTCTTC. Its translation is CASSLSRGPLKLEQFF.

The genes are TRBV6-5 and TRBJ2-5; D remains ambiguous. Deletions cut 0 bases from V and 0 bases from J, with 8 bases between. The CDR3 consists of 15 residues. Germline V CDR1 and CDR2: MNHEY, SVGAGI. The CDR3 nucleotides are TGTGCCAGCAGTTACTCGATCGGTTACCAAGAGACCCAGTACTTC. Amino acids: CASSYSIGYQETQYF.

This clone has a handful of counts. This chain joins TRBV7-9 and TRBJ1-6; D gene uncertain. The CDR3 is 13 amino acids. V was shortened by 2 bases and J by 7 bases, with 6 bases between the two germline ends. Germline V CDR1 and CDR2: SEHNR, FQNEAQ (reference sequence). The CDR3 DNA sequence: TGTGCCAGCAGCTTAAGGGCCAATTCACCCCTCCACTTT. Protein product: CASSLRANSPLHF.

About this clone itself: This sample includes further DNA sequences coding for the same CDR3. CDR3 nucleotides: TGTGCCAGCAGCGTGGGAGCGACAGACTCTGGAAACACCATATATTTT. Translated: CASSVGATDSGNTIYF. The genes are TRBV9 and TRBJ1-3, with D perhaps matching TRBD1 (5 bases). This CDR3 has 16 amino acids. The V end lost 2 bases, the J end lost 0 bases, and 12 bases lay between the germline ends. Per the germline V gene, CDR1 is SGDLS and CDR2 is YYNGEE.

This clone counts as large (0.1 to 1%). CDR3 DNA sequence: TGTGCCAGCAGCACGGGACAGGGACAAAATCAGCCCCAGCATTTT. This gives the protein CASSTGQGQNQPQHF. The chain couples TRBV7-8 to TRBJ1-5; 9 bases line up with TRBD1. This CDR3 spans 15 amino acids. V was clipped by 5 bases and J by 4 bases; unmatched bases: 6. The germline CDR1 and CDR2 sequences are SGHVS and FQNEAQ.

V and J are TRBV18 and TRBJ1-1; 7 positions agree with TRBD1. Unmatched junction bases numbered 4, after V lost 3 bases and J lost 6 bases. Germline CDR1 reads KGHSH; CDR2 reads LQKENI. This CDR3 spans 13 amino acids. The DNA of the CDR3 is TGTGCCAGCTCACCCGACAGGGTCGCTGAAGCTTTCTTT. This sequence encodes CASSPDRVAEAFF.

V is TRBV18 and J is TRBJ1-4, with 7 bases lining up with TRBD1. This CDR3 has 18 amino acids. V shed 2 bases and J 5 bases; nucleotides not matched to a gene: 14. Germline lookup yields CDR1 KGHSH and CDR2 LQKENI. The chain's CDR3 is CASSPKGRDRAKNEKLFF. Here the CDR3 DNA reads TGTGCCAGCTCACCAAAGGGCCGCGACAGGGCGAAAAATGAAAAACTGTTTTTT.

J is TRBJ2-1 and V is TRBV12-5; 8 bases are a match to TRBD1. The germline CDR1 and CDR2 sequences are LGHNT and FRNRAP. CDR3 length: 17 amino acids. With 7 bases clipped from V and 7 bases from J, the junction kept 18 bases outside the gene matches. The CDR3 bases are TGTGCTAGTGTCCTGACCCCAGGGGGCGCGTCGAAAAATGAGCAGTTCTTC. The encoded protein is CASVLTPGGASKNEQFF.

This clone counts as medium-sized. The chain links TRBV28 to TRBJ2-2; maybe TRBD1 (6 bases). Germline assignment: CDR1 MDHEN and CDR2 SYDVKM. This CDR3 is built from 15 residues. V was pared by 6 bases and J by 6 bases, with 17 bases between. DNA for the CDR3: TGTGCCAGCAGCTTGGCCAGGGGTGGTTCCGGGGAGCTGTTTTTT. Residues: CASSLARGGSGELFF.

This clone occurred once. V is TRBV6-6 and J is TRBJ2-1; TRBD1 might be the D (8 bases). V lost 7 bases, J lost 6 bases, and 22 bases lay in between. Germline V gene data show CDR1 as MNHNY and CDR2 as SVGAGI (reference sequence). The CDR3 runs to 16 residues. The CDR3, as DNA: TGTGCCAGCAAAAGTGAACAGGGGGGGGTGATCAATGAGCAGTTCTTC. It yields the protein CASKSEQGGVINEQFF.

The rearrangement joins TRBV7-3 to TRBJ2-1; D unclear. CDR1 and CDR2 from the germline V gene are SGHTA and FQGTGA. V was pared by 2 bases and J by 0 bases, with 14 bases between. The CDR3 totals 17 residues. The CDR3 DNA follows: TGTGCCAGCAGCTTAGCCGGGCTCATGAGCTCCTACAATGAGCAGTTCTTC. It translates to CASSLAGLMSSYNEQFF.

The chain is built from TRBV11-3 and TRBJ2-1; 14 positions match TRBD2. Germline V gene sequence: CDR1 SGHNT, CDR2 YENEEA. The CDR3 extends over 18 amino acids. The J segment lost 6 bases and the V segment lost 5 bases, leaving 12 bases of the junction unmatched. CDR3 coding DNA: TGTGCCAGCAGCCTCGGACTAGCGGGAGGTACGAGGCCCAATGAGCAGTTCTTC. It yields the protein CASSLGLAGGTRPNEQFF.

The count of this clone is one. This chain uses TRBV21-1 with TRBJ1-1; the D segment call TRBD1 is taken from the table without a DNA check. TRBV21-1 is reported as a pseudogene. CDR3 size: 19 residues. As DNA, the CDR3 is TGTGCCAGCAGCAAAGAGGCGGACAGGGTATTTCCCATGAACACTGAAGCTTTCTTT. Translation: CASSKEADRVFPMNTEAFF.

This clone was observed a handful of times. This sequence joins TRBV9 and TRBJ1-4; the D is unclear. V was pared by 2 bases and J by 7 bases, with 9 bases between. The CDR3 length is 13 residues. CDR1 is SGDLS, CDR2 YYNGEE, per germline. The CDR3 loop is CASSVGMSEKLFF. Written as DNA, the CDR3 is TGTGCCAGCAGCGTCGGAATGAGTGAAAAACTGTTTTTT.

The chain recombines TRBV11-1 with TRBJ2-7; D perhaps matches TRBD1 (5 bases). V was pared by 1 base and J by 5 bases, with 15 bases between. The CDR3 contains 15 residues. Per the germline V gene, CDR1 is SGHAT and CDR2 is FQDESV (reference sequence). The CDR3 protein is CASSLVWGARDEQYF. In DNA form, the CDR3 reads TGTGCCAGCAGCTTAGTGTGGGGCGCCCGGGACGAGCAGTACTTC.

The chain uses TRBV29-1 and TRBJ1-1; D might be TRBD1 (5 bases). V lost 4 bases and J 2 bases, leaving 14 bases between the germline ends. The CDR3 runs 14 residues. Per the germline V gene, CDR1 is SQVTM and CDR2 is ANQGSEA. The CDR3 reads CSVVQGGGNTEAFF. The CDR3 DNA reads TGCAGCGTTGTGCAGGGCGGGGGAAACACTGAAGCTTTCTTT.

V gene TRBV11-2 combines with J gene TRBJ2-7, with a possible D match to TRBD2 (6 bases). CDR3 length equals 14 residues. V was shortened by 5 bases and J by 1 base, with 12 bases between the two germline ends. Per the germline V gene, CDR1 is SGHAT and CDR2 is FQNNGV. This CDR3 is CASSDLADSYEQYF. Here the CDR3 DNA reads TGTGCCAGCAGCGATTTAGCGGATTCCTACGAGCAGTACTTC.

The chain has TRBV19 and TRBJ2-7; D is perhaps TRBD1 or TRBD2 (6 bases each). V dropped 3 bases and J dropped 0 bases, with 18 bases sitting between them. In germline, CDR1 is LNHDA, CDR2 SQIVND (reference sequence). This CDR3 contains 17 residues. CDR3 sequence reads: CASSMSTGAGSSYEQYF. CDR3 in DNA: TGTGCCAGTAGTATGTCCACGGGGGCCGGGAGCTCCTACGAGCAGTACTTC. Full variable domain (missing parts from reference TRBV19 and TRBJ2-7): DGGITQSPKYLFRKEGQNVTLSCEQNLNHDAMYWYRQDPGQGLRLIYYSQIVNDFQKGDIAEGYSVSREKKESFPLTVTSAQKNPTAFYLCASSMSTGAGSSYEQYFGPGTRLTVT.

The chain carries TRBV4-2 and TRBJ2-7, with D unresolved. In germline, CDR1 is LGHNA, CDR2 YNFKEQ. This CDR3 has 13 residues. V lost 5 bases, J lost 6 bases, and 14 bases lay in between. The CDR3 sequence: CASSLLGSGEQYF. CDR3 nucleotide sequence: TGTGCCAGCAGCTTGTTAGGGTCGGGCGAGCAGTACTTC.